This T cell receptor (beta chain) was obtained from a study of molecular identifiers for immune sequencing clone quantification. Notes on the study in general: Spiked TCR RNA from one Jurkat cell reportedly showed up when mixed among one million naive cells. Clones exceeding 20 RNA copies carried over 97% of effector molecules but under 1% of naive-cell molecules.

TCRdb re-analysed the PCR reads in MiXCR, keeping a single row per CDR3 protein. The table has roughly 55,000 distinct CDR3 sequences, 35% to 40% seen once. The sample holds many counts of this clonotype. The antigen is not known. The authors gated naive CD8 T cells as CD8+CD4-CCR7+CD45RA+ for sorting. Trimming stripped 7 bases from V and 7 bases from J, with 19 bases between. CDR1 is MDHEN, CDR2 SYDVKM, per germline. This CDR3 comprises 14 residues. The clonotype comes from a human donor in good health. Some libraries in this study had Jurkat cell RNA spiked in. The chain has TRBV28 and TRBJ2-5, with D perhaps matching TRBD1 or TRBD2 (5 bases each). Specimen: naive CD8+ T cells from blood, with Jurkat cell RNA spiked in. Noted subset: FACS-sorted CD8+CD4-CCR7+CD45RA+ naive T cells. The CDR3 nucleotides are TGTGCCAGCACCCCATTCCGGACACGGGGGACCCAGTACTTC. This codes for CASTPFRTRGTQYF.